This T cell receptor (beta chain) was captured in a study of immune evolution from preneoplasia to lung adenocarcinoma. Resections took place in Japan or China from 2014 to 2017. Two lung cancer pathologists independently confirmed each histologic diagnosis. TCRdb's copy holds only in-frame clones and misses some; the assay was immunoSEQ multiplex PCR. Of fewer than 4,500 clones listed, nearly 90% are singletons. Germline loops: CDR1 SGHVS, CDR2 FNYEAQ. Trimming removed 2 bases from V and 6 bases from J, with 7 bases in between. This CDR3 is built from 13 residues. The source material was FFPE minimally invasive lung adenocarcinoma tissue. This receptor was identified in a donor at least 70 years old with lung adenocarcinoma. The rearrangement joins TRBV7-6 to TRBJ2-2, with D unclear. The CDR3 coding sequence is TGTGCCAGCAGCTTAAGCTGGGCCGGGGAGCTGTTTTTT. Translating it yields CASSLSWAGELFF.